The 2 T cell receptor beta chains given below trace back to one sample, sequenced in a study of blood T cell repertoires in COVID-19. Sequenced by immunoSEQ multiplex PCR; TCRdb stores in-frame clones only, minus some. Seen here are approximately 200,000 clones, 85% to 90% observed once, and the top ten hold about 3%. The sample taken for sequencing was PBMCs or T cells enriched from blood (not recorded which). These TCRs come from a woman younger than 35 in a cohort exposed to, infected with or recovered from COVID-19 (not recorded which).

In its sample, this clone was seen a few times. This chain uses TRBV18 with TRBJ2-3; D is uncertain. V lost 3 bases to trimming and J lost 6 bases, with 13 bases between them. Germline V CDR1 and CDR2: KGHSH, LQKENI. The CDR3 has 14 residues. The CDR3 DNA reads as TGTGCCAGCTCACCCGGCGGAAAAAAGGATACGCAGTATTTT. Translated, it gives CASSPGGKKDTQYF.

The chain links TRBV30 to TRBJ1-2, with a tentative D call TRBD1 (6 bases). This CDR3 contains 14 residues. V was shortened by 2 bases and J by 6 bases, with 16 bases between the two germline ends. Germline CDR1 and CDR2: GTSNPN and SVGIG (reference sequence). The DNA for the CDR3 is TGTGCCTGGAGTTGGGCGGGGGCATCCAATGGCTACACCTTC. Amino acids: CAWSWAGASNGYTF.